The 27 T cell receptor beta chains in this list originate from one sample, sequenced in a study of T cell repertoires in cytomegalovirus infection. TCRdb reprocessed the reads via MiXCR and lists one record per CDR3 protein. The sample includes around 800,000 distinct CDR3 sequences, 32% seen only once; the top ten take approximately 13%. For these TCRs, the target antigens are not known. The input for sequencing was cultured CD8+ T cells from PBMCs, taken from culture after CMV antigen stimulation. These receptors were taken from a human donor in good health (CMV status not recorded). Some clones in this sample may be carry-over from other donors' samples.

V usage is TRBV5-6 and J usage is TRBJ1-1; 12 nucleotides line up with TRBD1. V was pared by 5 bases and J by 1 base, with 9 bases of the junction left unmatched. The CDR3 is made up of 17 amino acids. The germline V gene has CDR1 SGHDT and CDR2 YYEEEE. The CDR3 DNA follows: TGTGCCAGCAGTTTAGGGACAGGGGGCCTCACGAACACTGAAGCTTTCTTT. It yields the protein CASSLGTGGLTNTEAFF.

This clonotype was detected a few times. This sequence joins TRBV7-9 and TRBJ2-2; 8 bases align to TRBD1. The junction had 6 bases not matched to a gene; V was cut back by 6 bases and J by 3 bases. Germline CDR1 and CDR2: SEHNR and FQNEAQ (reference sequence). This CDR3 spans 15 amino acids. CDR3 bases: TGTGCCAGCAGATCAGGGACAGGAGACACCGGGGAGCTGTTTTTT. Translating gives CASRSGTGDTGELFF.

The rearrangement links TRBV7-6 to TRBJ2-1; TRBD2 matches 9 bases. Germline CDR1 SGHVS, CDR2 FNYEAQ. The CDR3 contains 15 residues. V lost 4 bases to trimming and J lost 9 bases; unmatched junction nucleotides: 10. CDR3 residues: CASSSPGLASGEQFF. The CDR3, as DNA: TGTGCCAGCAGCTCACCGGGACTAGCTTCAGGTGAGCAGTTCTTC.

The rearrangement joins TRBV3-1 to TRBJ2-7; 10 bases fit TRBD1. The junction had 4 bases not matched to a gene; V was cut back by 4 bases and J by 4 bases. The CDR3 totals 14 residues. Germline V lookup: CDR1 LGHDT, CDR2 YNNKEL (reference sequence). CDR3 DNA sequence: TGTGCCAGCAGCCCGGGACAGGGGATGTACGAGCAGTACTTC. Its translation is CASSPGQGMYEQYF.

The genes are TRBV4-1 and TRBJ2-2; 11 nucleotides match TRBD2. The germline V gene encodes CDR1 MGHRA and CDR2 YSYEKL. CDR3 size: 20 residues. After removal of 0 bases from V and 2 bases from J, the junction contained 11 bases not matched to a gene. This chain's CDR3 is CASSQDEGLAGGANTGELFF. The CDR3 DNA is TGCGCCAGCAGCCAAGATGAAGGGCTAGCGGGGGGAGCTAACACCGGGGAGCTGTTTTTT.

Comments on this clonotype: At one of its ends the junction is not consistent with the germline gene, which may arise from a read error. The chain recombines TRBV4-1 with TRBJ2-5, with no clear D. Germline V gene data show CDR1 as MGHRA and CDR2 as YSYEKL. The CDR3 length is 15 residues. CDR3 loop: CANSQVPAGQETQYF. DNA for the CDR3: TGCGCCAACAGCCAAGTCCCGGCCGGACAAGAGACCCAGTACTTC.

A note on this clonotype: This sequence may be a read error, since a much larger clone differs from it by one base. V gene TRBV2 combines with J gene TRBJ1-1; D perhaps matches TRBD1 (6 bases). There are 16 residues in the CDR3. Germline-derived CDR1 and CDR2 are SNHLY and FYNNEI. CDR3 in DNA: TGTGTCAGCAGTGAAGCCCGGACAGTGTTCCCCCCTGAAGCTTTCTTT. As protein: CVSSEARTVFPPEAFF.

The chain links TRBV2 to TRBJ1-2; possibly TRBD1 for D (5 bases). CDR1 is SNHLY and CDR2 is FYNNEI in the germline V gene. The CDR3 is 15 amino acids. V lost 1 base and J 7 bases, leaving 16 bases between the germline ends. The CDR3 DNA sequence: TGTGCCAGCAGTGAAGATAGAGGCCGAAGGGGTGGCTACACCTTC. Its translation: CASSEDRGRRGGYTF.

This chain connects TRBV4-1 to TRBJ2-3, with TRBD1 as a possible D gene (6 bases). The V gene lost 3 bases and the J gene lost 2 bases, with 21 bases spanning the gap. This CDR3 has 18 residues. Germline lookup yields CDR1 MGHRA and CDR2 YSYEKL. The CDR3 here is CASSHLGDGQYLTDTQYF. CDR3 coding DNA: TGCGCCAGCAGCCACTTAGGGGATGGACAGTACCTCACAGATACGCAGTATTTT.

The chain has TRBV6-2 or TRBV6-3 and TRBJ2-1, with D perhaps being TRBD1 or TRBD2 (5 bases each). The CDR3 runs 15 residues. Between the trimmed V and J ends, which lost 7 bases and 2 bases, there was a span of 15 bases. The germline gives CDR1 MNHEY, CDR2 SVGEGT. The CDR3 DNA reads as TGTGCCAGCACCAGCCGGGACGTCACCTACAATGAGCAGTTCTTC. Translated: CASTSRDVTYNEQFF.

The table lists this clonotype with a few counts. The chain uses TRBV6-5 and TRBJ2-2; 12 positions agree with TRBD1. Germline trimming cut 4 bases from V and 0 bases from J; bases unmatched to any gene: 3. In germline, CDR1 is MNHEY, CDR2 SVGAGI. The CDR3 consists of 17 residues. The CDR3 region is CASSWGQGAPNTGELFF. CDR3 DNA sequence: TGTGCCAGCAGTTGGGGACAGGGGGCGCCGAACACCGGGGAGCTGTTTTTT.

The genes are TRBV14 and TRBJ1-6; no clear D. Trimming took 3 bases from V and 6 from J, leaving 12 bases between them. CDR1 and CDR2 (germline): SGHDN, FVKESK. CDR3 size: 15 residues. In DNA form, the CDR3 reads TGTGCCAGCAGCCATTACGAGGGAAGTAATTCACCCCTCCACTTT. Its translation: CASSHYEGSNSPLHF.

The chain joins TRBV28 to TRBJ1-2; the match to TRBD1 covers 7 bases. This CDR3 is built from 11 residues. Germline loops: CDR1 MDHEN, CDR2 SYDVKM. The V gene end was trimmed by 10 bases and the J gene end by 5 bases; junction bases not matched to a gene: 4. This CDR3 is CATAGGYGYTF. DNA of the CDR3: TGTGCCACCGCAGGGGGTTATGGCTACACCTTC.

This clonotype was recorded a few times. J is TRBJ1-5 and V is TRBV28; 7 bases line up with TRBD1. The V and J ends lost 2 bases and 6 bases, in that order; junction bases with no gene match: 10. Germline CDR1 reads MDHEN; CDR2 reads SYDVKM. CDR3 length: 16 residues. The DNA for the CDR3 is TGTGCCAGCAGTTTAGCCAAGGGGGCTACGGGTCAGCCCCAGCATTTT. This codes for CASSLAKGATGQPQHF. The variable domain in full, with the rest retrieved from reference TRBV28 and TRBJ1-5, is DVKVTQSSRYLVKRTGEKVFLECVQDMDHENMFWYRQDPGLGLRLIYFSYDVKMKEKGDIPEGYSVSREKKERFSLILESASTNQTSMYLCASSLAKGATGQPQHFGDGTRLSIL.

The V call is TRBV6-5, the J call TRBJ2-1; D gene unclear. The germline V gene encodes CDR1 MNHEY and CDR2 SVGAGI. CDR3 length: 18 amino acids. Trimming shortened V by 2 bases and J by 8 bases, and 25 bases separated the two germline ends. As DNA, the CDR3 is TGTGCCAGCAGTTACGCATCCTCCCTGGTAGTCGGCTGGGATGAGCAGTTCTTC. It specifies CASSYASSLVVGWDEQFF.

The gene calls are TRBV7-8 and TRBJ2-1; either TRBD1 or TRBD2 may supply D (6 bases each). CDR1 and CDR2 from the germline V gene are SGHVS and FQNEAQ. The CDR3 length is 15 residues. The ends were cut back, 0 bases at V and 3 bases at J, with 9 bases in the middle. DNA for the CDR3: TGTGCCAGCAGCTTAGCGGGGGGCTTCTACAATGAGCAGTTCTTC. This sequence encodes CASSLAGGFYNEQFF.

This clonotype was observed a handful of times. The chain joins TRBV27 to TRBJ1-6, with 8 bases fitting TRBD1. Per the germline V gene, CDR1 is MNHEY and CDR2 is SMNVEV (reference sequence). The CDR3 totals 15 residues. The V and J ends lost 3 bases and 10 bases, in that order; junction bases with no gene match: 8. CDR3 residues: CASSLDRAPGSPLHF. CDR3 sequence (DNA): TGTGCCAGCAGTTTGGACAGGGCGCCCGGCTCACCCCTCCACTTT.

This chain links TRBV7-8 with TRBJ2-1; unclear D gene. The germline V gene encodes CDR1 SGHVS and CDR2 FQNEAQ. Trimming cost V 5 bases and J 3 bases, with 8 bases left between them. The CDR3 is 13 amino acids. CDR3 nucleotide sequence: TGTGCCAGCAGCATCTCCTTCTACAATGAGCAGTTCTTC. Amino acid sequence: CASSISFYNEQFF.

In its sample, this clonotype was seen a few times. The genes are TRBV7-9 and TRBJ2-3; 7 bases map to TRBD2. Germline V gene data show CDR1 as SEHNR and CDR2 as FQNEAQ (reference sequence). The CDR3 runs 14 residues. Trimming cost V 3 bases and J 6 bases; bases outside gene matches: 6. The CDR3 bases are TGTGCCAGCAGCTTGACTAGCCAATTCGATACGCAGTATTTT. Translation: CASSLTSQFDTQYF.

The CDR3 protein is CASSYSGGITDTGELFF. CDR3 in DNA: TGTGCCAGCAGTTACTCAGGGGGTATTACGGACACCGGGGAGCTGTTTTTT. This rearrangement joins TRBV6-6 to TRBJ2-2, with a weak D call TRBD1 (6 bases). V gave up 0 bases and J gave up 3 bases, with 14 bases separating them. The CDR3 sequence is 17 residues long. Looked up from germline, CDR1 is MNHNY and CDR2 is SVGAGI (reference sequence).

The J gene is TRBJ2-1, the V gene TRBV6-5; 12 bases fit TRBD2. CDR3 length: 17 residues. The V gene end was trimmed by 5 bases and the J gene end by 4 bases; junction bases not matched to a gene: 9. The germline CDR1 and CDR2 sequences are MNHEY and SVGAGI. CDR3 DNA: TGTGCCAGCAGTGCGACTAGCGGGGGCCTCTCGTACAATGAGCAGTTCTTC. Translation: CASSATSGGLSYNEQFF.

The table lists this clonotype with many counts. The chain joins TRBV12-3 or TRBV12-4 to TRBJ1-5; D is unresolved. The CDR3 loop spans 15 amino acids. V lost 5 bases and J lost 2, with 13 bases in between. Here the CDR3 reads CASSPRQGGNQPQHF. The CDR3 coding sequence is TGTGCCAGCAGTCCACGGCAAGGCGGCAATCAGCCCCAGCATTTT.

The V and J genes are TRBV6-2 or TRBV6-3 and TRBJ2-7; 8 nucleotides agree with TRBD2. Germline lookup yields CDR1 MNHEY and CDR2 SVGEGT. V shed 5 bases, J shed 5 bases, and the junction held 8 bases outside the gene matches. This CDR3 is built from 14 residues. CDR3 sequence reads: CASSPYGGAHEQYV. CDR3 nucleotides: TGTGCCAGCAGTCCGTACGGGGGGGCCCACGAGCAGTACGTC.

The CDR3 here is CASKLDRDRPSEAFF. CDR3 in DNA: TGTGCCAGCAAACTAGACCGGGACAGGCCGTCTGAAGCTTTCTTT. The rearrangement joins TRBV6-2 or TRBV6-3 to TRBJ1-1; 8 positions agree with TRBD1. Germline V gives CDR1 MNHEY, CDR2 SVGEGT. This CDR3 has 15 residues. Germline trimming cut 7 bases from V and 6 bases from J; bases unmatched to any gene: 13.

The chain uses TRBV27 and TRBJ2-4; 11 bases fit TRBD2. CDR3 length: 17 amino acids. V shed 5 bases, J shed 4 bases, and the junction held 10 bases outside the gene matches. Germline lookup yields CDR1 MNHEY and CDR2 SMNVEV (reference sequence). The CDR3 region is CASSLLSSGGLKNIQYF. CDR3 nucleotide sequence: TGTGCCAGCAGTCTCCTTTCTAGCGGGGGGCTTAAAAACATTCAGTACTTC.

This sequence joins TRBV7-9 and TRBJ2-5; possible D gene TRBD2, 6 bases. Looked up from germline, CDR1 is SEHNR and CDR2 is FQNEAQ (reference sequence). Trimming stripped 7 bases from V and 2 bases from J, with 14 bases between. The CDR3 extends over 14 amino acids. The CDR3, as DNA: TGTGCCAGCATTAGAACGGGAGTTCAAGAGACCCAGTACTTC. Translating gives CASIRTGVQETQYF.

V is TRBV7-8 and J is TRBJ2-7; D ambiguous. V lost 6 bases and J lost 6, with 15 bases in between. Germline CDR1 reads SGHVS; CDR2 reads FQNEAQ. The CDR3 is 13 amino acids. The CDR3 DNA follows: TGTGCCAGCAGTGTTATGGCCCCGGGCGAGCAGTACTTC. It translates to CASSVMAPGEQYF.